This TCR beta chain was captured by sequencing in a study of post-analysis software for immune sequencing data. Turning to the study itself: Courses of disease covered relapsing-remitting, secondary progressive and progressive-relapsing multiple sclerosis. Whole-study results and caveats: Comparison of patients with controls showed roughly five TRBV segments more frequent in patients, TRBV5-6, TRBV5-1 and TRBV20-1 among them.

A few counts support this clonotype. Its cognate antigen is unknown. The TCR beta cDNA libraries carried unique molecular identifiers. TCRdb re-called the PCR reads through MiXCR, storing one row per CDR3 protein. This repertoire shows approximately 350,000 distinct CDR3 sequences, around a third found once; its top ten account for 10% to 15%. V was trimmed by 3 bases and J by 0 bases, leaving 9 bases between them. Germline CDR1 is KGHSH and CDR2 is LQKENI. The CDR3 has 15 residues. The chain recombines TRBV18 with TRBJ2-1; D could derive from TRBD1 or TRBD2 (5 bases each). The sequence came from a girl between 10 and 17 years old with multiple sclerosis. The sequencing sample was made of blood. The CDR3 bases are TGTGCCAGCTCACCTTGGGGGAGCTCCTACAATGAGCAGTTCTTC. Translation gives CASSPWGSSYNEQFF.